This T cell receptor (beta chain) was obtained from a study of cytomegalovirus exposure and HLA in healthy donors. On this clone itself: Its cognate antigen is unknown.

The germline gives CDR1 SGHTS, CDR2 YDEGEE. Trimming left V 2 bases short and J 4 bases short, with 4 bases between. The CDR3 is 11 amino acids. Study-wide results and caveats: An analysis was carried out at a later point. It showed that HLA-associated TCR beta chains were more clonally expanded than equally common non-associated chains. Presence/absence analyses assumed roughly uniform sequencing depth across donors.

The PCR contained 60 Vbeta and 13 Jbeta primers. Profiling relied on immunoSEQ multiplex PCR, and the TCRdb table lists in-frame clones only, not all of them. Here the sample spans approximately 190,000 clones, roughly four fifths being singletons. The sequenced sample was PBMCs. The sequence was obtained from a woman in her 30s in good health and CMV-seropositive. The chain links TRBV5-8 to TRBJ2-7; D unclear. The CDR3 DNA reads TGTGCCAGCAGCTTCCGGTACGAGCAGTACTTC. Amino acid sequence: CASSFRYEQYF.